These 7 T cell receptor beta chains were sequenced from one sample in a study of T-cell memory formation after mild COVID-19. Each CDR3 protein gets one entry after TCRdb re-called the 5' RACE reads with MiXCR. Among 350,000 to 500,000 distinct CDR3 sequences listed, under 20% were seen once. Sequencing used PBMCs or a T cell subset sorted from them (not recorded which). These receptor sequences come from a man aged 18 to 30 who had mild COVID-19 (a few samples of this study predate the infection). Cell type and time point are not known.

This clonotype was seen at least ten times. This chain joins TRBV7-9 and TRBJ1-2; 7 bases map to TRBD1. Germline assignment: CDR1 SEHNR and CDR2 FQNEAQ (reference sequence). CDR3 length equals 14 residues. The V and J ends lost 0 bases and 8 bases, in that order; junction bases with no gene match: 6. Here the CDR3 reads CASSLAGQPRGYTF. DNA for the CDR3: TGTGCCAGCAGCTTAGCGGGACAGCCGAGAGGCTACACCTTC.

This clonotype was recorded a few times. CDR3 residues: CATSALENREGTDTQYF. The CDR3 nucleotides read TGTGCCACCAGTGCTTTAGAGAACAGGGAGGGCACAGATACGCAGTATTTT. The rearrangement uses TRBV24-1 and TRBJ2-3, with D perhaps TRBD1 or TRBD2 (6 bases each). Trimming left V 5 bases short and J 1 base short, with 18 bases between. CDR1 is KGHDR and CDR2 is SFDVKD in the germline V gene. CDR3 size: 17 residues.

V and J are TRBV7-8 and TRBJ2-5, with D tentatively TRBD1 or TRBD2 (5 bases each). Looked up from germline, CDR1 is SGHVS and CDR2 is FQNEAQ. This CDR3 has 14 residues. Trimming removed 7 bases from V and 4 bases from J, with 16 bases in between. DNA for the CDR3: TGTGCCAGCAAGCTCCGCGGGCAGGGAGAGACCCAGTACTTC. Translating gives CASKLRGQGETQYF.

This chain connects TRBV5-1 to TRBJ2-5; no clear D. The CDR3 sequence is 14 residues long. Trimming cost V 4 bases and J 2 bases, with 12 bases left between them. Germline V gives CDR1 SGHRS, CDR2 YFSETQ. As DNA, the CDR3 is TGCGCCAGCAGCCCGGAGCACCTTCAAGAGACCCAGTACTTC. Translation: CASSPEHLQETQYF.

This clonotype was detected only a few times. The V gene is TRBV7-2, the J gene TRBJ2-1, with TRBD1 matching over 10 bases. The CDR3 runs 15 residues. Germline loops: CDR1 SGHTA, CDR2 FQGNSA. V shed 6 bases, J shed 5 bases, and the junction held 7 bases outside the gene matches. The CDR3 region has the DNA TGTGCCAGCAGTCTTAGGGGACAGGGGCACAATGAGCAGTTCTTC. Its translation is CASSLRGQGHNEQFF.

The chain employs TRBV20-1 and TRBJ2-1, with TRBD2 matching 11 bases. V lost 3 bases and J lost 3; bases outside the gene matches: 7. Germline V lookup: CDR1 DFQATT, CDR2 SNEGSKA (reference sequence). This CDR3 region has 16 residues. The CDR3 is CSASPGTSGGYNEQFF. CDR3 in DNA: TGCAGTGCTAGTCCCGGGACTAGCGGAGGCTACAATGAGCAGTTCTTC.

The rearrangement joins TRBV7-3 to TRBJ2-2, with D maybe TRBD1 (6 bases). The V end was cut by 4 bases, the J end by 5 bases, with 11 bases between. Per the germline V gene, CDR1 is SGHTA and CDR2 is FQGTGA. The CDR3 is 14 residues long. Here the CDR3 DNA reads TGTGCCAGCAGCTGGGACAACCCGACCGGGGAGCTGTTTTTT. Translated: CASSWDNPTGELFF.